The 2 T cell receptor beta chains presented below share a single source sample, sequenced in a study of ipilimumab plus nivolumab after autologous stem cell transplantation. Profiled with immunoSEQ multiplex PCR; TCRdb holds only in-frame clones, not every one. The sample has about 9,400 clones; more than 60% are singletons. Sequencing was performed on PBMCs, taken in a trial of ipilimumab plus nivolumab as post-transplant consolidation. These receptors were collected from a female donor with multiple myeloma.

CDR3: CASSLTSQGRETQYF. The CDR3 nucleotides read TGTGCCAGCAGCTTAACGTCACAGGGGAGAGAGACCCAGTACTTC. The chain employs TRBV7-3 and TRBJ2-5; 7 bases agree with TRBD1. Germline-derived CDR1 and CDR2 are SGHTA and FQGTGA. V lost 0 bases and J lost 4; bases outside the gene matches: 5. The CDR3 runs 15 residues.

V is TRBV6-5 and J is TRBJ2-2; D gene ambiguous. V lost 7 bases, J lost 2 bases, and 11 bases lay in between. Germline V CDR1 and CDR2: MNHEY, SVGAGI. The CDR3 contains 14 residues. CDR3 DNA sequence: TGTGCCAGCACCGATACACCCAACACCGGGGAGCTGTTTTTT. This encodes CASTDTPNTGELFF.